Presented here are 17 T cell receptor beta chains from one specimen sequenced in a study of blood T cells in healthy people across ages. The second PCR ran about 6 to 12 cycles with a sample-barcoded 5' primer and J-beta primers. One entry per CDR3 protein, called by TCRdb with MiXCR from the 5' RACE reads. The data contain about 1.8 million distinct CDR3 sequences, roughly 49% of them singletons. The sample taken for sequencing was blood. These TCRs come from a woman between 40 and 50 years old in good health.

The DNA for the CDR3 is TGTGCCAGCAGCTTAGTTCCTACTCTAGCGGATACGCAGTATTTT. The encoded protein is CASSLVPTLADTQYF. The chain is built from TRBV7-2 and TRBJ2-3, with D possibly being TRBD2 (6 bases). CDR3 size: 15 residues. Germline CDR1 and CDR2: SGHTA and FQGNSA. Trimming left V 1 base short and J 6 bases short, with 14 bases between.

This clonotype has more than one count but fewer than ten. The chain employs TRBV29-1 and TRBJ1-2, with 9 nucleotides matching TRBD1. Germline CDR1 is SQVTM and CDR2 is ANQGSEA. The V segment lost 6 bases and the J segment 3 bases; nucleotides outside the gene matches: 8. The CDR3 has 14 amino acids. The CDR3 spells CSVEAGQGHYGYTF. Written as DNA, the CDR3 is TGCAGCGTGGAGGCGGGACAGGGCCACTATGGCTACACCTTC.

This clonotype was detected only a few times. The chain is built from TRBV4-1 and TRBJ2-7; D perhaps matches TRBD2 (6 bases). V lost 4 bases and J 0 bases, leaving 16 bases between the germline ends. The CDR3 is 16 amino acids. Germline CDR1 is MGHRA and CDR2 is YSYEKL. The CDR3 reads CASSPEGLLSSYEQYF. DNA for the CDR3: TGCGCCAGCAGCCCGGAGGGGCTTCTTAGCTCCTACGAGCAGTACTTC.

Worth noting for this clonotype: A much larger clone lies one base from this, so it may be a read error. The chain is built from TRBV7-3 and TRBJ2-3; 11 positions match TRBD1. CDR1 is SGHTA and CDR2 is FQGTGA in the germline V gene. Losses at the gene ends were 3 bases for V and 7 bases for J; bases not matched to a gene: 3. The CDR3 consists of 14 residues. The CDR3 reads CASSFGQGAHTQYF. The CDR3 nucleotides are TGTGCCAGCAGCTTCGGACAGGGGGCACATACGCAGTATTTT.

J is TRBJ1-6 and V is TRBV27, with D possibly matching TRBD1 (6 bases). The germline CDR1 and CDR2 sequences are MNHEY and SMNVEV (reference sequence). This CDR3 has 13 residues. The V end lost 5 bases, the J end lost 10 bases, and 12 bases lay between the germline ends. The CDR3 protein is CASSDDRLSPLHF. CDR3 DNA: TGTGCCAGCAGTGATGACAGGTTGTCACCCCTCCACTTT.

This clonotype was detected once. The chain combines TRBV7-2 with TRBJ1-5; 11 bases line up with TRBD1. Unmatched junction bases numbered 10, after V lost 5 bases and J lost 1 base. The CDR3 covers 18 residues. CDR1 is SGHTA, CDR2 FQGNSA, per germline. In DNA, the CDR3 is TGTGCCAGCAGCCGGGACCTTGGGACAGGGGGAAGCAATCAGCCCCAGCATTTT. Amino acids: CASSRDLGTGGSNQPQHF.

V gene TRBV6-1 combines with J gene TRBJ2-3, with TRBD1 identical over 7 bases. From germline, CDR1 is MNHNS and CDR2 SASEGT. J gave up 0 bases and V 2 bases, and 5 bases lay outside the gene matches. The CDR3 runs to 16 residues. The CDR3 protein is CASSERGGGSTDTQYF. Here the CDR3 DNA reads TGTGCCAGCAGTGAACGAGGGGGCGGAAGCACAGATACGCAGTATTTT.

This clonotype has more than one count but fewer than ten. This sequence joins TRBV5-1 and TRBJ2-4; perhaps D is TRBD1 or TRBD2 (5 bases each). V lost 1 base to trimming and J lost 1 base, with 21 bases between them. The CDR3 is 19 residues long. Germline V gene sequence: CDR1 SGHRS, CDR2 YFSETQ. The CDR3 coding sequence is TGCGCCAGCAGCTTGTATGCGCAGGGAGAATATCGGGCCAAAAACATTCAGTACTTC. Translated, it gives CASSLYAQGEYRAKNIQYF.

The chain has TRBV4-3 and TRBJ2-3; D call uncertain. The CDR3 is made up of 18 amino acids. Germline assignment: CDR1 LGHNA and CDR2 YSLEER. Trimming shortened V by 0 bases and J by 6 bases, and 22 bases separated the two germline ends. The CDR3 bases are TGCGCCAGCAGCCAAGACAAGCCACCTCTCGGCATAGGGGATACGCAGTATTTT. Translated, it gives CASSQDKPPLGIGDTQYF.

The chain recombines TRBV5-1 with TRBJ2-1; D is undetermined. CDR1 is SGHRS and CDR2 is YFSETQ in the germline V gene. The CDR3 contains 15 residues. The V end lost 5 bases, the J end lost 0 bases, and 12 bases lay between the germline ends. DNA for the CDR3: TGCGCCAGCAGTACAGAACCCCACTCCTACAATGAGCAGTTCTTC. It codes for CASSTEPHSYNEQFF.

Concerning this clonotype itself: The junction shows a germline mismatch at one end, possibly a read error. This rearrangement joins TRBV28 to TRBJ2-5; no firm D call. This CDR3 contains 14 residues. In germline, CDR1 is MDHEN, CDR2 SYDVKM. For the CDR3, the DNA is TGTGCCTGCAGTTTAAGACCGCCCGGGGAGACCCAGTACTTC. Encoded protein: CACSLRPPGETQYF. The whole variable domain, filled in from reference TRBV28 and TRBJ2-5, reads DVKVTQSSRYLVKRTGEKVFLECVQDMDHENMFWYRQDPGLGLRLIYFSYDVKMKEKGDIPEGYSVSREKKERFSLILESASTNQTSMYLCACSLRPPGETQYFGPGTRLLVL.

The chain carries TRBV20-1 and TRBJ2-7, with 8 bases matching TRBD1. The CDR3 sequence is 18 residues long. After removal of 6 bases from V and 7 bases from J, the junction contained 26 bases not matched to a gene. CDR1 DFQATT and CDR2 SNEGSKA come from the germline V gene (reference sequence). The CDR3 DNA reads TGCAGTGCAAGGACCGGGACAGGAGGTGGTGGGGGTTACAATGAGCAGTACTTC. Protein: CSARTGTGGGGGYNEQYF.

The DNA of the CDR3 is TGCAGCGTTGTCCAGGTTTACACAGATACGCAGTATTTT. This gives the protein CSVVQVYTDTQYF. J is TRBJ2-3 and V is TRBV29-1; no clear D gene. This CDR3 contains 13 residues. Per germline, CDR1 SQVTM and CDR2 ANQGSEA. V was cut by 4 bases and J by 2 bases, with 10 bases left in between.

The V gene is TRBV20-1, the J gene TRBJ1-5; TRBD1 might be the D (6 bases). This CDR3 has 16 amino acids. The germline V gene has CDR1 DFQATT and CDR2 SNEGSKA (reference sequence). Deletions cut 4 bases from V and 0 bases from J, with 16 bases between. The chain's CDR3 is CSATQDSHLSNQPQHF. CDR3 nucleotides: TGCAGTGCTACCCAGGACAGCCACCTTAGCAATCAGCCCCAGCATTTT.

This clonotype has just a few counts. The chain links TRBV5-1 to TRBJ1-6, with 9 bases matching TRBD1. V lost 4 bases to trimming and J lost 5 bases; unmatched junction nucleotides: 4. The CDR3 runs 15 residues. Germline assignment: CDR1 SGHRS and CDR2 YFSETQ. The CDR3 loop is CASSAGDRDNSPLHF. CDR3 coding DNA: TGCGCCAGCAGCGCCGGGGACAGGGATAATTCACCCCTCCACTTT.

The V and J genes are TRBV12-3 or TRBV12-4 and TRBJ2-7; D is possibly TRBD1 (5 bases). The CDR3 has 15 residues. V lost 7 bases to trimming and J lost 4 bases, with 20 bases between them. The CDR3 sequence is CASKGNEQVAYEQYF. CDR3 nucleotides: TGTGCCAGCAAGGGGAACGAACAGGTGGCATACGAGCAGTACTTC.

The chain employs TRBV28 and TRBJ2-7; D is perhaps TRBD1 (6 bases). CDR1 MDHEN and CDR2 SYDVKM come from the germline V gene. V lost 7 bases to trimming and J lost 6 bases, with 22 bases between them. This CDR3 has 15 residues. The CDR3 sequence: CASTPGVQVAGEQYF. CDR3 bases: TGTGCCAGCACCCCAGGGGTACAGGTTGCGGGCGAGCAGTACTTC. The variable domain in full, with the rest retrieved from reference TRBV28 and TRBJ2-7, is DVKVTQSSRYLVKRTGEKVFLECVQDMDHENMFWYRQDPGLGLRLIYFSYDVKMKEKGDIPEGYSVSREKKERFSLILESASTNQTSMYLCASTPGVQVAGEQYFGPGTRLTVT.